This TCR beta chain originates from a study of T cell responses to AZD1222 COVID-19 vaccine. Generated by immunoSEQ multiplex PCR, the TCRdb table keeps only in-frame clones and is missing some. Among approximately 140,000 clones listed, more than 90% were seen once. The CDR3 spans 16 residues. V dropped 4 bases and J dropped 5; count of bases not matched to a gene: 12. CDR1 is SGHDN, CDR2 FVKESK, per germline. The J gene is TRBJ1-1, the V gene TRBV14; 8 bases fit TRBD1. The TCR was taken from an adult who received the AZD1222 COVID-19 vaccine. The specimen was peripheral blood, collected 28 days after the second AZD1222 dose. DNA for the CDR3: TGTGCCAGCAGCCGAGCCTGGACAGGGTACCGAACTGAAGCTTTCTTT. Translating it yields CASSRAWTGYRTEAFF. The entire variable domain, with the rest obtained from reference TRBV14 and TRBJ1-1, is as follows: EAGVTQFPSHSVIEKGQTVTLRCDPISGHDNLYWYRRVMGKEIKFLLHFVKESKQDESGMPNNRFLAERTGGTYSTLKVQPAELEDSGVYFCASSRAWTGYRTEAFFGQGTRLTVV.